The rows below give T cell receptor beta chains drawn from one sample of a study of cytomegalovirus exposure and HLA in healthy donors. Clones were read by immunoSEQ multiplex PCR, and TCRdb kept only the in-frame ones, dropping some. The sample records 45,000 to 60,000 clones, more than 65% being singletons. The sequencing sample was made of PBMCs. The receptors come from a woman between 45 and 60 years old in good health and CMV-seronegative. The CDR3 runs from the conserved cysteine through the conserved F or W. Each record gives: J gene, D gene, V gene, CDR3 length, clone size, CDR3 protein, CDR3 DNA. The D gene is left open where the match is weak. Clone size, where shown, is once, few, many, or a class for clones that have expanded.

j_call: TRBJ2-5
d_call: TRBD2
v_call: TRBV5-4
cdr3_length: 16
clone_size: .
cdr3_aa: CASSVGTSGSRETQYF
cdr3_nt: TGTGCCAGCAGCGTCGGGACTAGCGGGAGTCGGGAGACCCAGTACTTC

j_call: TRBJ1-2
d_call: .
v_call: TRBV11-2
cdr3_length: 12
clone_size: .
cdr3_aa: CASSQTGDGYTF
cdr3_nt: TGTGCCAGCAGCCAGACGGGGGATGGCTACACCTTC

j_call: TRBJ1-6
d_call: TRBD1
v_call: TRBV27
cdr3_length: 15
clone_size: .
cdr3_aa: CASSVGTGNTDDLHF
cdr3_nt: TGTGCCAGCAGTGTCGGGACAGGTAATACGGACGACCTCCACTTT

j_call: TRBJ2-5
d_call: .
v_call: TRBV13
cdr3_length: 12
clone_size: .
cdr3_aa: CASSAWEETQYF
cdr3_nt: TGTGCCAGCAGCGCGTGGGAGGAGACCCAGTACTTC

j_call: TRBJ1-1
d_call: .
v_call: TRBV29-1
cdr3_length: 11
clone_size: .
cdr3_aa: CSAGTNTEAFF
cdr3_nt: TGCAGTGCAGGGACTAACACTGAAGCTTTCTTT

j_call: TRBJ2-7
d_call: TRBD2
v_call: TRBV19
cdr3_length: 13
clone_size: few
cdr3_aa: CASGGLATYEQYF
cdr3_nt: TGTGCCAGTGGCGGACTAGCGACCTACGAGCAGTACTTC

j_call: TRBJ1-5
d_call: TRBD1
v_call: TRBV7-2
cdr3_length: 15
clone_size: .
cdr3_aa: CASSLVAGGDQPQHF
cdr3_nt: TGTGCCAGCAGCTTAGTGGCAGGGGGCGATCAGCCCCAGCATTTT

j_call: TRBJ1-5
d_call: .
v_call: TRBV6-5
cdr3_length: 14
clone_size: .
cdr3_aa: CASSPTYSNQPQHF
cdr3_nt: TGTGCCAGCAGTCCCACCTATAGCAATCAGCCCCAGCATTTT

j_call: TRBJ2-5
d_call: TRBD2
v_call: TRBV4-2
cdr3_length: 14
clone_size: .
cdr3_aa: CASSQGTGGETQYF
cdr3_nt: TGTGCCAGCAGCCAAGGGACGGGGGGAGAGACCCAGTACTTC

j_call: TRBJ2-5
d_call: .
v_call: TRBV6-5
cdr3_length: 16
clone_size: .
cdr3_aa: CASSSPSYGLGETQYF
cdr3_nt: TGTGCCAGCAGTTCGCCTTCCTACGGACTGGGGGAGACCCAGTACTTC

j_call: TRBJ2-1
d_call: .
v_call: TRBV27
cdr3_length: 12
clone_size: .
cdr3_aa: CASSLGANEQFF
cdr3_nt: TGTGCCAGCAGTTTAGGAGCCAATGAGCAGTTCTTC

j_call: TRBJ2-1
d_call: .
v_call: TRBV29-1
cdr3_length: 12
clone_size: .
cdr3_aa: CSAWASYNEQFF
cdr3_nt: TGCAGCGCCTGGGCCAGTTACAATGAGCAGTTCTTC

j_call: TRBJ2-1
d_call: TRBD1
v_call: TRBV5-1
cdr3_length: 15
clone_size: few
cdr3_aa: CASSQTGEGYNEQFF
cdr3_nt: TGCGCCAGCAGCCAAACAGGGGAAGGCTACAATGAGCAGTTCTTC

j_call: TRBJ2-1
d_call: .
v_call: TRBV7-3
cdr3_length: 15
clone_size: .
cdr3_aa: CASSLGIARGNEQFF
cdr3_nt: TGTGCCAGCAGCTTAGGAATAGCTCGGGGCAATGAGCAGTTCTTC

j_call: TRBJ2-7
d_call: .
v_call: TRBV28
cdr3_length: 14
clone_size: .
cdr3_aa: CASSLEGIRYEQYF
cdr3_nt: TGTGCCAGCAGTTTGGAGGGGATACGATACGAGCAGTACTTC

j_call: TRBJ2-7
d_call: TRBD2
v_call: TRBV18
cdr3_length: 14
clone_size: .
cdr3_aa: CASSPGLAEPEQYF
cdr3_nt: TGTGCCAGCTCACCGGGACTAGCGGAACCCGAGCAGTACTTC

j_call: TRBJ2-2
d_call: .
v_call: TRBV6-5
cdr3_length: 14
clone_size: .
cdr3_aa: CASSPAAGIGELFF
cdr3_nt: TGTGCCAGCAGTCCCGCGGCCGGGATCGGGGAGCTGTTTTTT

j_call: TRBJ2-1
d_call: TRBD2
v_call: TRBV28
cdr3_length: 18
clone_size: .
cdr3_aa: CASTLITPGLAGGNEQFF
cdr3_nt: TGTGCCAGCACCTTAATAACACCGGGACTAGCGGGAGGCAATGAGCAGTTCTTC

j_call: TRBJ2-7
d_call: .
v_call: TRBV29-1
cdr3_length: 12
clone_size: .
cdr3_aa: CSVAPTWDEQYF
cdr3_nt: TGCAGCGTTGCCCCGACTTGGGACGAGCAGTACTTC

j_call: TRBJ2-2
d_call: .
v_call: TRBV2
cdr3_length: 15
clone_size: .
cdr3_aa: CASSEETANTGELFF
cdr3_nt: TGTGCCAGCAGTGAAGAGACAGCGAACACCGGGGAGCTGTTTTTT

j_call: TRBJ2-2
d_call: .
v_call: TRBV5-1
cdr3_length: 14
clone_size: .
cdr3_aa: CASFQEAVAGELFF
cdr3_nt: TGCGCCAGCTTCCAGGAAGCGGTGGCCGGGGAGCTGTTTTTT

j_call: TRBJ2-3
d_call: .
v_call: TRBV5-6
cdr3_length: 14
clone_size: .
cdr3_aa: CASSLWSRTDTQYF
cdr3_nt: TGTGCCAGCAGCTTGTGGAGCCGCACAGATACGCAGTATTTT

j_call: TRBJ2-2
d_call: .
v_call: TRBV18
cdr3_length: 14
clone_size: .
cdr3_aa: CASVPETNTGELFF
cdr3_nt: TGTGCCAGCGTACCAGAGACTAACACCGGGGAGCTGTTTTTT

j_call: TRBJ2-7
d_call: .
v_call: TRBV7-2
cdr3_length: 13
clone_size: few
cdr3_aa: CASSLMPVDEQYF
cdr3_nt: TGTGCCAGCAGCCTCATGCCGGTCGACGAGCAGTACTTC

j_call: TRBJ2-7
d_call: .
v_call: TRBV7-2
cdr3_length: 14
clone_size: few
cdr3_aa: CASSFGRDNYEQYF
cdr3_nt: TGTGCCAGCAGCTTTGGCCGGGATAACTACGAGCAGTACTTC

j_call: TRBJ2-7
d_call: TRBD1
v_call: TRBV10-3
cdr3_length: 14
clone_size: .
cdr3_aa: CAISESGTAYEQYF
cdr3_nt: TGTGCCATCAGTGAGTCGGGGACAGCCTACGAGCAGTACTTC

j_call: TRBJ2-3
d_call: TRBD2
v_call: TRBV27
cdr3_length: 15
clone_size: .
cdr3_aa: CASSFRTSGTDTQYF
cdr3_nt: TGTGCCAGCAGTTTTCGGACTAGCGGCACAGATACGCAGTATTTT

j_call: TRBJ2-7
d_call: TRBD1
v_call: TRBV11-2
cdr3_length: 16
clone_size: .
cdr3_aa: CASSPTPRDSLYEQYF
cdr3_nt: TGTGCCAGCAGCCCTACCCCTCGGGACAGCCTCTACGAGCAGTACTTC